Listed below are T cell receptor beta chains from one sample, sequenced in a study of CD4 T cells in relation to SARS-CoV-2 and coronaviruses. For these receptors, no antigen is known. Data came from immunoSEQ multiplex PCR; TCRdb stores just in-frame clones and leaves some out. The data hold around 24,000 clones, with over 60% observed a single time. Sequences were obtained from CD4+ T cells from PBMCs, cultured in vitro. The receptors shown here come from a human donor in good health. CDR3s leave out the opening cysteine and the closing phenylalanine or tryptophan.

j_call: TRBJ2-3
cdr3_length: 12
v_call: TRBV19
cdr3_aa: ASSPGDSTDTQY

j_call: TRBJ1-4
cdr3_length: 11
v_call: TRBV12-3/TRBV12-4
cdr3_aa: ASSRGENEKLF

j_call: TRBJ2-7
cdr3_length: 16
v_call: TRBV3-1/TRBV3-2
cdr3_aa: ASSRSVRTSGRGYEQY

j_call: TRBJ2-7
cdr3_length: 12
v_call: TRBV6-5
cdr3_aa: ASSSDGSSYEQY

j_call: TRBJ2-7
cdr3_length: 13
v_call: TRBV7-2
cdr3_aa: ASSLNPGGGYEQY

j_call: TRBJ2-7
cdr3_length: 15
v_call: TRBV4-2
cdr3_aa: ASSQVSSGQSSYEQY

j_call: TRBJ2-1
cdr3_length: 12
v_call: TRBV6-5
cdr3_aa: ASRRPDSWNEQF

j_call: TRBJ2-7
cdr3_length: 13
v_call: TRBV7-9
cdr3_aa: ASSKGTGIFYEQY

j_call: TRBJ2-7
cdr3_length: 13
v_call: TRBV7-7
cdr3_aa: ASSLESGARYEQY

j_call: TRBJ1-1
cdr3_length: 11
v_call: TRBV7-2
cdr3_aa: ASSLGTGGEAF

j_call: TRBJ2-2
cdr3_length: 13
v_call: TRBV6-4
cdr3_aa: ASGVEGSGTGELF

j_call: TRBJ2-1
cdr3_length: 13
v_call: TRBV5-1
cdr3_aa: ASSLVGVSYNEQF

j_call: TRBJ2-1
cdr3_length: 14
v_call: TRBV4-2
cdr3_aa: ASSQELAGAGNEQF

j_call: TRBJ2-5
cdr3_length: 14
v_call: TRBV18
cdr3_aa: ASSPPLAGGQETQY

j_call: TRBJ2-3
cdr3_length: 12
v_call: TRBV6-2/TRBV6-3
cdr3_aa: ASSAGGSTDTQY

j_call: TRBJ2-7
cdr3_length: 12
v_call: TRBV2
cdr3_aa: ASRGDLETGVPY

j_call: TRBJ2-5
cdr3_length: 12
v_call: TRBV2
cdr3_aa: ASRMWGGQETQY

j_call: TRBJ2-1
cdr3_length: 12
v_call: TRBV2
cdr3_aa: ASSEFAGYNEQF

j_call: TRBJ2-7
cdr3_length: 12
v_call: TRBV30
cdr3_aa: AWSSSPSSYEQY

j_call: TRBJ1-5
cdr3_length: 13
v_call: TRBV7-2
cdr3_aa: ASSLDWGNNQPQH

j_call: TRBJ1-5
cdr3_length: 12
v_call: TRBV4-1
cdr3_aa: ASSQDHGPRQLH

j_call: TRBJ1-2
cdr3_length: 10
v_call: TRBV5-3
cdr3_aa: ARSLEDRYSY

j_call: TRBJ2-2
cdr3_length: 12
v_call: TRBV6-5
cdr3_aa: ASSPFGAHGELF

j_call: TRBJ2-5
cdr3_length: 12
v_call: TRBV5-1
cdr3_aa: ASSLGGNQETQY

j_call: TRBJ1-1
cdr3_length: 12
v_call: TRBV7-2
cdr3_aa: ASSSSPTGAEAF

j_call: TRBJ2-3
cdr3_length: 12
v_call: TRBV18
cdr3_aa: ASSPRDGPDTQY

j_call: TRBJ1-2
cdr3_length: 9
v_call: TRBV3-1/TRBV3-2
cdr3_aa: ASSQRSGYT

j_call: TRBJ2-6
cdr3_length: 16
v_call: TRBV7-9
cdr3_aa: ASSLGGRGRTGANVLT

j_call: TRBJ1-5
cdr3_length: 15
v_call: TRBV19
cdr3_aa: ASSPYRGQFSNQPQH

j_call: TRBJ2-1
cdr3_length: 12
v_call: TRBV2
cdr3_aa: ASHGQGSYNEQF

j_call: TRBJ1-4
cdr3_length: 11
v_call: TRBV6-5
cdr3_aa: ASSYPGQGKLF

j_call: TRBJ2-1
cdr3_length: 15
v_call: TRBV7-2
cdr3_aa: ASSLAGGGPSYNEQF

j_call: TRBJ2-1
cdr3_length: 17
v_call: TRBV7-3
cdr3_aa: ASSSPGTGGSSSYNEQF

j_call: TRBJ1-1
cdr3_length: 11
v_call: TRBV18
cdr3_aa: ASSPQGETEAF

j_call: TRBJ1-4
cdr3_length: 13
v_call: TRBV19
cdr3_aa: ASGSTGRTNEKLF

j_call: TRBJ2-5
cdr3_length: 9
v_call: TRBV12-3/TRBV12-4
cdr3_aa: ASGPRGTQY

j_call: TRBJ1-3
cdr3_length: 12
v_call: TRBV5-1
cdr3_aa: ASSTGAGGNTIY

j_call: TRBJ2-3
cdr3_length: 10
v_call: TRBV11-2
cdr3_aa: ASSFLQDTQY

j_call: TRBJ1-5
cdr3_length: 12
v_call: TRBV19
cdr3_aa: ASSQRGGDQPQH

j_call: TRBJ1-1
cdr3_length: 11
v_call: TRBV12-3/TRBV12-4
cdr3_aa: ASTLGARVEAF

j_call: TRBJ2-7
cdr3_length: 12
v_call: TRBV5-6
cdr3_aa: ASSPGQGVYEQY

j_call: TRBJ2-1
cdr3_length: 12
v_call: TRBV3-1/TRBV3-2
cdr3_aa: ASSQDVSERGQF

j_call: TRBJ1-1
cdr3_length: 13
v_call: TRBV10-3
cdr3_aa: AISESTRGNTEAF

j_call: TRBJ2-3
cdr3_length: 15
v_call: TRBV6-1
cdr3_aa: ASSGGIAGGNTDTQY

j_call: TRBJ1-2
cdr3_length: 12
v_call: TRBV19
cdr3_aa: ASSILIPNYGYT

j_call: TRBJ1-3
cdr3_length: 12
v_call: TRBV11-2
cdr3_aa: ASSLDFAGNTIY

j_call: TRBJ2-3
cdr3_length: 11
v_call: TRBV2
cdr3_aa: ASNPPFTDTQY

j_call: TRBJ1-1
cdr3_length: 11
v_call: TRBV29-1
cdr3_aa: SVGAPWGTEAF

j_call: TRBJ1-2
cdr3_length: 13
v_call: TRBV4-3
cdr3_aa: ASSPSRGIDYGYT

j_call: TRBJ2-5
cdr3_length: 14
v_call: TRBV6-6
cdr3_aa: ASRLSSGGPTETQY